This T cell receptor (beta chain) was identified in a study of T cells in Graves' hyperthyroidism and ophthalmopathy. The V and J ends lost 1 base and 4 bases respectively, with 8 bases between them. CDR1 SEHNR and CDR2 FQNEAQ come from the germline V gene (reference sequence). There are 13 residues in the CDR3. RNA transcripts yielded amplified TCR beta CDR3 regions. HTBI primers were the set used in a first-round RT-PCR of the TCR CDR3. TCRdb processed the multiplex PCR reads anew with MiXCR; each CDR3 protein has one entry. The sample records 500,000 to 550,000 distinct CDR3 sequences, less than 25% being singletons. This clonotype occurred many times.

The source material was blood. The rearrangement uses TRBV7-9 and TRBJ2-7; possible D gene TRBD2, 5 bases. This clonotype was sampled from a man aged 18-30 years with Graves' hyperthyroidism. The CDR3 loop is CASSLGERYEQYF. CDR3 DNA: TGTGCCAGCAGCTTAGGGGAGAGGTACGAGCAGTACTTC.